Following are 7 T cell receptor beta chains from one sample sequenced in a study of T cells in tumors after PD-1 blockade. Clones were sequenced by immunoSEQ multiplex PCR, and TCRdb holds only the in-frame ones, with some missing. The table records 45,000 to 60,000 clones, more than 65% of them present only once. Sequenced material: PBMCs, taken before anti-PD-1 treatment. These receptors were obtained from a human donor with basal cell carcinoma.

V is TRBV27 and J is TRBJ2-3; D is ambiguous. CDR3 length: 15 amino acids. Germline values: CDR1 MNHEY, CDR2 SMNVEV (reference sequence). The ends were cut back, 2 bases at V and 2 bases at J, with 11 bases in the middle. CDR3 in amino acids: CASSLASWDTDTQYF. The CDR3 DNA reads as TGTGCCAGCAGTTTAGCCTCGTGGGACACAGATACGCAGTATTTT.

This chain uses TRBV30 with TRBJ1-6, with 8 bases lining up with TRBD1. There are 15 residues in the CDR3. Unmatched junction bases numbered 10, after V lost 3 bases and J lost 9 bases. Germline loops: CDR1 GTSNPN, CDR2 SVGIG (reference sequence). CDR3 coding DNA: TGTGCCTGGAGCTCAATCACAGGGGGAGGTTCACCCCTCCACTTT. Amino acid sequence: CAWSSITGGGSPLHF.

This chain links TRBV6-2 or TRBV6-3 with TRBJ1-5; D may be TRBD1 (5 bases). Germline CDR1 MNHEY, CDR2 SVGEGT. CDR3 length: 15 amino acids. V was pared by 2 bases and J by 2 bases, with 10 bases between. This CDR3 is CASSYAGAGNQPQHF. In nucleotides, the CDR3 is TGTGCCAGCAGTTACGCCGGGGCGGGCAATCAGCCCCAGCATTTT.

The V call is TRBV18, the J call TRBJ2-5; D is perhaps TRBD1 (5 bases). The CDR3 has 12 residues. The V gene's germline CDR1 is KGHSH and CDR2 LQKENI. The V and J ends lost 3 bases and 5 bases respectively, with 7 bases between them. The DNA of the CDR3 is TGTGCCAGCTCACCGGACATGGAGACCCAGTACTTC. Amino acid sequence: CASSPDMETQYF.

V and J are TRBV4-2 and TRBJ2-5; 10 bases are a match to TRBD2. The J segment lost 1 base and the V segment lost 6 bases, leaving 14 bases of the junction unmatched. In germline, CDR1 is LGHNA, CDR2 YNFKEQ. The CDR3 covers 18 residues. The CDR3 here is CASSQTGLAGALQETQYF. The CDR3 nucleotides are TGTGCCAGCAGTCAAACCGGTCTAGCGGGGGCCCTCCAAGAGACCCAGTACTTC.

Note on this clone: The sample contains more than one DNA sequence encoding this CDR3. The chain combines TRBV21-1 with TRBJ2-5; TRBD2 is the table's D call, not checked against the DNA. TRBV21-1 is a pseudogene locus. The CDR3 consists of 16 residues. The CDR3 reads CASSKRKAGVGETQYF. Written as DNA, the CDR3 is TGTGCCAGCAGCAAAAGGAAAGCGGGGGTGGGCGAGACCCAGTACTTC.

This chain joins TRBV4-1 and TRBJ1-1, with D unresolved. The germline V and J ends were trimmed by 2 bases and 3 bases, with 10 bases remaining between them. This CDR3 region has 14 residues. CDR1 and CDR2 from the germline V gene are MGHRA and YSYEKL. The CDR3 loop is CASSQFTLYTEAFF. In nucleotides, the CDR3 is TGCGCCAGCAGCCAATTTACGCTATACACTGAAGCTTTCTTT.